This T cell receptor (beta chain) was identified during a study of cytotoxic CD8 clonotypes in ibrutinib-treated CLL. Germline V gives CDR1 MNHNY, CDR2 SVGAGI (reference sequence). V lost 4 bases and J lost 4, with 8 bases in between. The CDR3 is made up of 12 amino acids. TCRdb's table, derived via immunoSEQ multiplex PCR, lists solely in-frame clones and lacks some. The profile covers some 65,000 clones, with 45% to 60% appearing a single time and about 14% taken by the ten largest. The rearrangement uses TRBV6-6 and TRBJ2-7; no clear D gene. This specimen was PBMCs, taken after 12 months of ibrutinib treatment. The sequence came from a human donor with chronic lymphocytic leukemia. CDR3 sequence: CASSSQTYEQYF. In nucleotides, the CDR3 is TGTGCCAGCAGTTCCCAGACGTACGAGCAGTACTTC.